The clone carrying this T cell receptor (beta chain) was counted between two and nine times. Its antigen is currently unknown. This specimen comes from a study of radiation and T cells in renal cell carcinoma. Study conclusions and caveats: Pretreatment tumor biopsies were lacking, so baseline clonotypes are unknown. In blood, top tumor clones expanded by 2 weeks, shrinking by 4.

V gave up 3 bases and J gave up 6 bases, with 16 bases separating them. Germline CDR1 SGHTA, CDR2 FQGNSA. CDR3 length: 15 residues. Here immunoSEQ multiplex PCR was the method, and the copy in TCRdb shows in-frame clones only, minus some. The sample holds around 94,000 clones, 86% seen once. Time point of the sample: baseline pretreatment blood. Indicated treatment: 15 Gy SBRT to primary tumor, nephrectomy 4 weeks later. Clear cell pathology was present in this patient's renal cell carcinoma. This chain joins TRBV7-2 and TRBJ2-3, with D perhaps matching TRBD1 or TRBD2 (6 bases each). The sequencing used blood, collected from a patient whose treatment included radiotherapy and nephrectomy. The TCR comes from a man over 45 with renal cell carcinoma. Written as DNA, the CDR3 is TGTGCCAGCAGCTTTTTTTCCACAGGGAGGGATACGCAGTATTTT. This translates into CASSFFSTGRDTQYF.